This T cell receptor (beta chain) was obtained from a study of control samples from healthy donors and cancer patients. Clones were read by immunoSEQ multiplex PCR, and TCRdb kept only the in-frame ones, dropping some. Of about 65,000 clones listed, 90% are singletons. Germline lookup yields CDR1 LGHDT and CDR2 YNNKEL (reference sequence). This CDR3 contains 16 residues. Trimming cost V 1 base and J 0 bases, with 12 bases left between them. Sequenced sample: PBMCs. V is TRBV3-1 (or the pseudogene TRBV3-2) and J is TRBJ1-1; D is unresolved. The source of this sequence is a woman aged 45-65 years with colorectal cancer. In nucleotides, the CDR3 is TGTGCCAGCAGCCAAGGTCGCCCCTCCATGAACACTGAAGCTTTCTTT. Translated, it gives CASSQGRPSMNTEAFF.